A selection of T cell receptor beta chains follows, all from one sample in a study of OX40 agonist ivuxolimab in advanced cancers. Clones were sequenced by immunoSEQ multiplex PCR, and TCRdb holds only the in-frame ones, with some missing. The data hold around 66,000 clones, with 86% observed a single time. The sample here was CD4+ or CD8+ T cells sorted from blood, taken in a trial of the OX40 agonist ivuxolimab. The receptor source for this set is an adult with an advanced solid tumor such as melanoma, head and neck, liver or kidney cancer. CDR3s include the opening cysteine and the closing phenylalanine or tryptophan. A D gene is named only where the DNA matches it firmly. Clone size is stated in some rows and not others, as once, few, many or a class when expanded.

abundance: .
j_gene: TRBJ2-5
d_gene: .
v_gene: TRBV6-5
CDR3aa: CASGLETQYF
CDR3nt: TGTGCCAGCGGTCTGGAGACCCAGTACTTC

abundance: .
j_gene: TRBJ2-7
d_gene: .
v_gene: TRBV7-2
CDR3aa: CASSYLSDGSYEQYF
CDR3nt: TGTGCCAGCAGCTACCTCAGCGACGGGAGCTACGAGCAGTACTTC

abundance: .
j_gene: TRBJ1-5
d_gene: .
v_gene: TRBV28
CDR3aa: CASSHRSGSNQPQHF
CDR3nt: TGTGCCAGCAGCCACAGGAGCGGGAGCAATCAGCCCCAGCATTTT

abundance: .
j_gene: TRBJ2-7
d_gene: TRBD1
v_gene: TRBV2
CDR3aa: CASRKDRGSWTPSYEQYF
CDR3nt: TGTGCCAGCAGAAAGGACAGGGGGTCGTGGACTCCCTCCTACGAGCAGTACTTC

abundance: once
j_gene: TRBJ2-7
d_gene: TRBD2
v_gene: TRBV2
CDR3aa: CAVRTSGSSYEQYF
CDR3nt: TGTGCCGTTCGGACTAGCGGAAGCTCCTACGAGCAGTACTTC

abundance: .
j_gene: TRBJ1-3
d_gene: TRBD1
v_gene: TRBV6-9
CDR3aa: CASTLGTGGNTIYF
CDR3nt: TGTGCCAGCACCCTAGGGACAGGCGGAAACACCATATATTTT

abundance: .
j_gene: TRBJ1-2
d_gene: .
v_gene: TRBV6-4
CDR3aa: CASSDGAQGYSYGYTF
CDR3nt: TGTGCCAGCAGTGACGGGGCCCAAGGGTATAGCTATGGCTACACCTTC

abundance: .
j_gene: TRBJ2-7
d_gene: TRBD1
v_gene: TRBV18
CDR3aa: CASSLRQGTYEQYF
CDR3nt: TGTGCCAGCTCACTAAGACAGGGGACCTACGAGCAGTACTTC

abundance: few
j_gene: TRBJ1-5
d_gene: .
v_gene: TRBV11-2
CDR3aa: CASSLEGGQPQHF
CDR3nt: TGTGCCAGCAGCCTTGAAGGCGGTCAGCCCCAGCATTTT

abundance: .
j_gene: TRBJ1-2
d_gene: .
v_gene: TRBV5-4
CDR3aa: CASSLGRDNYGYTF
CDR3nt: TGTGCCAGCAGCTTGGGGAGGGATAACTATGGCTACACCTTC

abundance: .
j_gene: TRBJ2-3
d_gene: TRBD2
v_gene: TRBV10-3
CDR3aa: CAISESSGLAGATQYF
CDR3nt: TGTGCCATCAGTGAGTCTTCCGGACTAGCGGGAGCTACGCAGTATTTT

abundance: .
j_gene: TRBJ2-7
d_gene: TRBD2
v_gene: TRBV19
CDR3aa: CASSIGAGVSSYEQYF
CDR3nt: TGTGCCAGTAGTATAGGAGCGGGGGTGAGCTCCTACGAGCAGTACTTC

abundance: .
j_gene: TRBJ2-5
d_gene: .
v_gene: TRBV5-5
CDR3aa: CASSLGPRVQETQYF
CDR3nt: TGTGCCAGCAGCCTGGGACCTAGAGTACAAGAGACCCAGTACTTC